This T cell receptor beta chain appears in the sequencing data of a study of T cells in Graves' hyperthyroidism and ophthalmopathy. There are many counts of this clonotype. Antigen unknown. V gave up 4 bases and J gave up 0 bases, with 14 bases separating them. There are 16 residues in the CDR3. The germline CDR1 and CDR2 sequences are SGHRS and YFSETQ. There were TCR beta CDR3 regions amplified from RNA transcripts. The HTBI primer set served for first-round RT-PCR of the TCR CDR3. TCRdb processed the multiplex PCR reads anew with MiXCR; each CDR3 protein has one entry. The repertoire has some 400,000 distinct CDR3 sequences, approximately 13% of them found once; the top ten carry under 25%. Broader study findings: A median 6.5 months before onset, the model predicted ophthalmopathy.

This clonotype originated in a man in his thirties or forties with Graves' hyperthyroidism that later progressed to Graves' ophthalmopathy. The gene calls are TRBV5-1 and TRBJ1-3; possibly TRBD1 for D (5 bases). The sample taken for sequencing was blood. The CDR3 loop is CASSREQVDSGNTIYF. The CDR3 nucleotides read TGCGCCAGCAGCCGGGAACAGGTCGACTCTGGAAACACCATATATTTT.